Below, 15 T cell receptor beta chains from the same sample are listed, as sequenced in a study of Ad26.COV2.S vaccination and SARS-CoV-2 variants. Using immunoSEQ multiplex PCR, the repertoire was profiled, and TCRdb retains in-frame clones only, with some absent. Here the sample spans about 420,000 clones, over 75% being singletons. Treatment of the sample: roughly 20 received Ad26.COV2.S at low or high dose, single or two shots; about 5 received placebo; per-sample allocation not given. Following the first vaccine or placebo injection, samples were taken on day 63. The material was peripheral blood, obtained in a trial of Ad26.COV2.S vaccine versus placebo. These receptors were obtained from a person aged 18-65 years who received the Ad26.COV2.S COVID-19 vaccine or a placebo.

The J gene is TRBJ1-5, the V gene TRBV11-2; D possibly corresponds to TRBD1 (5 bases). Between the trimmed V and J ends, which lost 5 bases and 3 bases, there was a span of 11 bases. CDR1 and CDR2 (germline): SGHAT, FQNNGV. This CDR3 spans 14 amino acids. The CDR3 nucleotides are TGTGCCAGCAGCCTCGTGGGGGACAATCAGCCCCAGCATTTT. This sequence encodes CASSLVGDNQPQHF.

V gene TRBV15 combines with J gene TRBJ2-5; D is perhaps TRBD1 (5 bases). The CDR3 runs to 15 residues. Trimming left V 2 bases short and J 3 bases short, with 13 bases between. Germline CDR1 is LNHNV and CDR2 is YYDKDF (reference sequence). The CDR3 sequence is CATSRYAGSEETQYF. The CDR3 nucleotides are TGTGCCACCAGCAGATATGCAGGGTCCGAAGAGACCCAGTACTTC.

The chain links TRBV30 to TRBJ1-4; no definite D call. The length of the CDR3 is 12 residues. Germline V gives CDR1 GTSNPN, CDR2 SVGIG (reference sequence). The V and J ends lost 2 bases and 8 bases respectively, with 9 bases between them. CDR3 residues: CAWSMTREKLFF. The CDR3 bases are TGTGCCTGGAGTATGACTAGAGAAAAACTGTTTTTT.

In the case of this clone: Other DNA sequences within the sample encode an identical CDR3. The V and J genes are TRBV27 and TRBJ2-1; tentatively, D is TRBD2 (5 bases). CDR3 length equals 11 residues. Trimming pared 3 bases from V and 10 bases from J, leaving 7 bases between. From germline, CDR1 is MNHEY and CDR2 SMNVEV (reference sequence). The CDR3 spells CASSFGGEQFF. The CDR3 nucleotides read TGTGCCAGCAGTTTTGGCGGGGAGCAGTTCTTC.

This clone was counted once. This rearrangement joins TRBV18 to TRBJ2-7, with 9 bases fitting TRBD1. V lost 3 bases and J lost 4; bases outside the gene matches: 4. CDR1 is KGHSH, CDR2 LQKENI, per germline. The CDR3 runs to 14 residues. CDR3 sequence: CASSPTGGQYEQYF. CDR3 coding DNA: TGTGCCAGCTCACCGACAGGGGGGCAATACGAGCAGTACTTC.

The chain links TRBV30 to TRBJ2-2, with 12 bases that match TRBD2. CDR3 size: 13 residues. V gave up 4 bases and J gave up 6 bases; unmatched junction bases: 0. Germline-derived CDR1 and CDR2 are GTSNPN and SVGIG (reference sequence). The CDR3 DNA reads TGTGCCTGGACTAGCGGGGGGGCCGGGGAGCTGTTTTTT. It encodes CAWTSGGAGELFF.

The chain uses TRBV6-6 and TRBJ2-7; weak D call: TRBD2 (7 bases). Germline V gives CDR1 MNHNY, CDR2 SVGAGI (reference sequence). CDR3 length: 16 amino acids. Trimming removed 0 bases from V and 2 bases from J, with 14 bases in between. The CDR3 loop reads CASSYSPTGGAYEQYF. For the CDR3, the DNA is TGTGCCAGCAGTTACTCGCCCACGGGGGGCGCCTACGAGCAGTACTTC.

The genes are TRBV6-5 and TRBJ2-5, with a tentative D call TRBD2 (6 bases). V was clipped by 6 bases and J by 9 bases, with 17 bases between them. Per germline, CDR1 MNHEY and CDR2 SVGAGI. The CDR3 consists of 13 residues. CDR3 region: CASSIDRRGAQYF. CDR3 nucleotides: TGTGCCAGCAGCATCGACCGTCGCGGGGCCCAGTACTTC.

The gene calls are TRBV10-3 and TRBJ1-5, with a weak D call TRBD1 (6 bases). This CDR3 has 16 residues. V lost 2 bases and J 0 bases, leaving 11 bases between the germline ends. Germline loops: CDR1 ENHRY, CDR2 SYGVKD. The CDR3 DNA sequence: TGTGCCATCAGTGAGGAGGGGGGTTATAGCAATCAGCCCCAGCATTTT. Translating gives CAISEEGGYSNQPQHF.

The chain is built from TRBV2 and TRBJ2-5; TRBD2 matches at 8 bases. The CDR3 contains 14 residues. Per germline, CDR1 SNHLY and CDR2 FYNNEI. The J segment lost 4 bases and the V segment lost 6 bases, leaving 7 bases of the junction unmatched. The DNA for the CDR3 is TGTGCCAGCAGCCCCGGACTAGCCCCAGAGACCCAGTACTTC. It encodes CASSPGLAPETQYF.

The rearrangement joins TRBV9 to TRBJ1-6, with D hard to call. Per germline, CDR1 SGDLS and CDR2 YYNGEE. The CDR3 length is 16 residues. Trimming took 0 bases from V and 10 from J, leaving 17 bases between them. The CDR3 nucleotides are TGTGCCAGCAGCGTAGGGGAACGGATCGACATCTCACCCCTCCACTTT. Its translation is CASSVGERIDISPLHF.

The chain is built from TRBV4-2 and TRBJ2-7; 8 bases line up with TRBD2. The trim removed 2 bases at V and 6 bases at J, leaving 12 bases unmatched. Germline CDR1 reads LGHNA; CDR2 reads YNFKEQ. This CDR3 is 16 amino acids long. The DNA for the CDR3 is TGTGCCAGCAGCCAATTTGTGCAGCGGGGGCGCGTCGAGCAGTACTTC. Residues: CASSQFVQRGRVEQYF.

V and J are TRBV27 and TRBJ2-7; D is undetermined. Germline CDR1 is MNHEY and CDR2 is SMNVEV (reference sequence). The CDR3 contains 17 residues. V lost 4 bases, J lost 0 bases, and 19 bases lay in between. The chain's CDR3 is CASSSNSLGKRSYEQYF. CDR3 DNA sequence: TGTGCCAGCAGTTCAAACTCTCTGGGGAAGCGCTCCTACGAGCAGTACTTC.

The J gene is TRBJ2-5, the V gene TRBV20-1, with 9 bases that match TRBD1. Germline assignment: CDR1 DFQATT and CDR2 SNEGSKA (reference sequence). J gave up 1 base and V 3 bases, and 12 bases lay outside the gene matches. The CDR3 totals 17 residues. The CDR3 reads CSASNPNGTGLQETQYF. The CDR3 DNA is TGCAGTGCTAGTAACCCCAATGGGACAGGGCTCCAAGAGACCCAGTACTTC.

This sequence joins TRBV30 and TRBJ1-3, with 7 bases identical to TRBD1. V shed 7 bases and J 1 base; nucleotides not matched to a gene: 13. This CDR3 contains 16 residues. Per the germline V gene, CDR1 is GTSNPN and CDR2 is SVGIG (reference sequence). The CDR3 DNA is TGTGCCTCGGACAGGAGGAACTCTTTATCTGGAAACACCATATATTTT. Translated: CASDRRNSLSGNTIYF.